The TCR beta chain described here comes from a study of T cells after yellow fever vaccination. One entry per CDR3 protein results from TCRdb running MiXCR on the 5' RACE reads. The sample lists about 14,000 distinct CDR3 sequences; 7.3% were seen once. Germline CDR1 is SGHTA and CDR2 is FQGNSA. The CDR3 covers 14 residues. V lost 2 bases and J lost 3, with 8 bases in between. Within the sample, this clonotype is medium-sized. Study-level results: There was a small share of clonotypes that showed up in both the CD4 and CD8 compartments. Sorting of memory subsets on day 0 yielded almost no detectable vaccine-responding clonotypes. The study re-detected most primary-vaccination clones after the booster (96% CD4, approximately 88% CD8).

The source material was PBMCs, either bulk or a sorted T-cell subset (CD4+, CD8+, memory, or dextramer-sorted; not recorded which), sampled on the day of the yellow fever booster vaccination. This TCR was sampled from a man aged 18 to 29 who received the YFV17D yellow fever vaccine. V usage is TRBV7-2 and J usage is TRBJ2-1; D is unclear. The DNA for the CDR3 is TGTGCCAGCAGCTTATGGACGGACTACAATGAGCAGTTCTTC. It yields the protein CASSLWTDYNEQFF.